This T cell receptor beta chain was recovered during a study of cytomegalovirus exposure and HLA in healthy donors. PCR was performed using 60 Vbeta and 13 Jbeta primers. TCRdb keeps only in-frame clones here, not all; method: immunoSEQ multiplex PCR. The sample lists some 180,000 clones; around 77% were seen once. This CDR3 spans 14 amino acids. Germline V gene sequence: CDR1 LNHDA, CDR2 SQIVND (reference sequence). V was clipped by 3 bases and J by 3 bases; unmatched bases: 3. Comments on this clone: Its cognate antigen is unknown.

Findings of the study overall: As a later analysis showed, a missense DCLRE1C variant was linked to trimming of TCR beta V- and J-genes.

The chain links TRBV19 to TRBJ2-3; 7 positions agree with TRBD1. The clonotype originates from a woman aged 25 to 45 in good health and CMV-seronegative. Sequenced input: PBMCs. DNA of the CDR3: TGTGCCAGTAGTATTGACAGGGCTACAGATACGCAGTATTTT. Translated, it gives CASSIDRATDTQYF.